A selection of T cell receptor beta chains follows, all from one sample in a study of cytomegalovirus exposure and HLA in healthy donors. Data came from immunoSEQ multiplex PCR; TCRdb stores just in-frame clones and leaves some out. This sample carries around 270,000 clones, 80% of them seen once, and the ten largest clones take roughly 0.3%. Specimen: PBMCs. The receptor set was obtained from a girl aged 2 to 9 in good health and CMV-seronegative. Both conserved end residues are trimmed from each CDR3. The D gene is left open where the match is weak.

d_gene: NA
j_gene: TRBJ2-7
v_gene: TRBV18
CDR3aa: ASSPTDSSVGEQY

d_gene: NA
j_gene: TRBJ2-1
v_gene: TRBV27
CDR3aa: ASSLFSVYNEQF

d_gene: TRBD1
j_gene: TRBJ1-4
v_gene: TRBV7-2
CDR3aa: ASSLGQGGPTNEKLF

d_gene: TRBD1
j_gene: TRBJ1-1
v_gene: TRBV6-5
CDR3aa: ASSYYRGVNTEAF

d_gene: NA
j_gene: TRBJ2-5
v_gene: TRBV2
CDR3aa: ASSDRGGQAKDQETQY

d_gene: NA
j_gene: TRBJ1-1
v_gene: TRBV6-5
CDR3aa: ASRLRGNTEAF

d_gene: TRBD1
j_gene: TRBJ1-3
v_gene: TRBV4-1
CDR3aa: ASSPRDRGLGNTIY

d_gene: TRBD2
j_gene: TRBJ2-5
v_gene: TRBV9
CDR3aa: ASSESGGRGEETQY

d_gene: TRBD1
j_gene: TRBJ1-4
v_gene: TRBV6-6
CDR3aa: ASTGGRFNEKLF

d_gene: TRBD1
j_gene: TRBJ1-2
v_gene: TRBV19
CDR3aa: ASSNRGLNGYT

d_gene: NA
j_gene: TRBJ2-6
v_gene: TRBV7-8
CDR3aa: ASSVISGANVLT

d_gene: NA
j_gene: TRBJ2-7
v_gene: TRBV30
CDR3aa: AWSVGVGSKQY

d_gene: NA
j_gene: TRBJ1-2
v_gene: TRBV9
CDR3aa: ASSVAGLLYYGYT

d_gene: NA
j_gene: TRBJ1-3
v_gene: TRBV11-1
CDR3aa: ASSQGGDLYSGNTIY

d_gene: TRBD1
j_gene: TRBJ1-4
v_gene: TRBV4-1
CDR3aa: ASRTGTAEKLF

d_gene: TRBD1
j_gene: NA
v_gene: TRBV7-9
CDR3aa: ASSTGTGFREQY

d_gene: NA
j_gene: TRBJ1-1
v_gene: TRBV7-3
CDR3aa: ASSLTGLDGVF

d_gene: NA
j_gene: TRBJ1-1
v_gene: TRBV9
CDR3aa: ASSVGRRSEAF

d_gene: NA
j_gene: TRBJ2-7
v_gene: TRBV5-5
CDR3aa: ASSPPAAGIHEQY

d_gene: NA
j_gene: TRBJ1-2
v_gene: TRBV28
CDR3aa: ASSFDLGRANYGYT

d_gene: NA
j_gene: TRBJ2-7
v_gene: TRBV7-8
CDR3aa: ASSPTASGYEQY

d_gene: TRBD2
j_gene: TRBJ2-3
v_gene: TRBV2
CDR3aa: ASSEMVSGRARDTQY

d_gene: TRBD1
j_gene: TRBJ2-7
v_gene: TRBV11-2
CDR3aa: ASSFHSATGDVPYEQY

d_gene: TRBD1
j_gene: TRBJ1-6
v_gene: TRBV27
CDR3aa: ASSLTGGHSPLH

d_gene: NA
j_gene: TRBJ1-5
v_gene: TRBV19
CDR3aa: ASRLTGENQPQH

d_gene: TRBD2
j_gene: TRBJ2-3
v_gene: TRBV29-1
CDR3aa: SAGRGSTDTQY

d_gene: TRBD1
j_gene: TRBJ1-5
v_gene: TRBV15
CDR3aa: ATSRAPYRDRAYSNQPQH

d_gene: TRBD1
j_gene: TRBJ1-3
v_gene: TRBV2
CDR3aa: ARGQRGNTIY

d_gene: NA
j_gene: TRBJ2-3
v_gene: TRBV7-9
CDR3aa: ASSLFLPGTQY

d_gene: NA
j_gene: TRBJ2-2
v_gene: TRBV5-8
CDR3aa: ASSPGVAPNTGELF

d_gene: NA
j_gene: TRBJ2-7
v_gene: TRBV6-5
CDR3aa: ASSYMVRAEQY

d_gene: TRBD1
j_gene: TRBJ1-2
v_gene: TRBV19
CDR3aa: ASSMGRGLAYGYT

d_gene: NA
j_gene: TRBJ1-2
v_gene: TRBV6-6
CDR3aa: ASRPRDSHGYT

d_gene: NA
j_gene: TRBJ2-7
v_gene: TRBV19
CDR3aa: ASSVQGLEQY

d_gene: TRBD2
j_gene: TRBJ2-1
v_gene: TRBV6-1
CDR3aa: ASTVYGRRDNEQF

d_gene: NA
j_gene: TRBJ1-5
v_gene: TRBV6-1
CDR3aa: ASSEMVALNQPQH

d_gene: NA
j_gene: TRBJ2-7
v_gene: TRBV5-1
CDR3aa: ASSLRGNTYEQY

d_gene: NA
j_gene: TRBJ1-5
v_gene: TRBV4-2
CDR3aa: ASSQDHGLSNQPQH